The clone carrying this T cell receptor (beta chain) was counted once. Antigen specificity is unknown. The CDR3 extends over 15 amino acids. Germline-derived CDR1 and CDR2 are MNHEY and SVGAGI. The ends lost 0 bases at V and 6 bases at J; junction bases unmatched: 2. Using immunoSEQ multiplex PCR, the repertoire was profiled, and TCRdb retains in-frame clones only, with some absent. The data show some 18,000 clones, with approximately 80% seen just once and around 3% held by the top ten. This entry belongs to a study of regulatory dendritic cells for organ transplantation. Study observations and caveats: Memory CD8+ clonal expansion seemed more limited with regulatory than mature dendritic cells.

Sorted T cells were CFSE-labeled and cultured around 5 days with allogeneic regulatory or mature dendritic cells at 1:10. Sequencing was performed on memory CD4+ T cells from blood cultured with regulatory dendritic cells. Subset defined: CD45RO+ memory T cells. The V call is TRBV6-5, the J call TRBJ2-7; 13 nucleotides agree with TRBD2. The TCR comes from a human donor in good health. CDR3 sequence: CASSYSGTSGTEQYF. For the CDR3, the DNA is TGTGCCAGCAGTTACTCCGGGACTAGCGGGACCGAGCAGTACTTC.